Below, 16 T cell receptor beta chains from the same sample are listed, as sequenced in a study of HIV-infected patients and healthy controls. Approximately 510 ng RNA was reverse transcribed with alpha and beta constant-region primers. Alpha and beta chain libraries were made separately by chain-specific third strand synthesis with multiplexing indices. TCRdb itself ran the 5' RACE reads through MiXCR, one entry per CDR3 protein. The sample has fewer than 6,500 distinct CDR3 sequences, roughly 23% seen once. No cell fractionation was done, so the repertoire covers all unsorted peripheral blood T cells. The starting material was blood, obtained before antiretroviral therapy. These receptors originate from an adult with HIV infection.

This clonotype was seen at least ten times. The chain uses TRBV5-1 and TRBJ1-2; D is ambiguous. Per germline, CDR1 SGHRS and CDR2 YFSETQ. The CDR3 totals 13 residues. Trimming shortened V by 0 bases and J by 7 bases, and 10 bases separated the two germline ends. The CDR3 sequence is CASSLVQASGYTF. The CDR3 coding sequence is TGCGCCAGCAGCTTGGTGCAGGCTTCTGGCTACACCTTC.

V is TRBV6-5 and J is TRBJ1-4; TRBD1 matches at 7 bases. This CDR3 region has 17 residues. The germline V gene encodes CDR1 MNHEY and CDR2 SVGAGI. The trim removed 6 bases at V and 4 bases at J, leaving 14 bases unmatched. In DNA form, the CDR3 reads TGTGCCAGCAGCCATTCTGCGACAGGGTACATTAATGAAAAACTGTTTTTT. It yields the protein CASSHSATGYINEKLFF.

On this clonotype: It may be a read error: a sequence one base away is much more abundant. The gene calls are TRBV6-2 or TRBV6-3 and TRBJ2-2, with TRBD1 identical over 7 bases. This CDR3 contains 15 residues. V trimming: 6 bases; J trimming: 1 base; junction bases outside the gene matches: 5. Germline-derived CDR1 and CDR2 are MNHEY and SVGEGT. The DNA for the CDR3 is TGTGCCAGCAGACCGTGGACAGGGAACACCGGGGAGCTGTTTTTT. Its translation: CASRPWTGNTGELFF.

The V gene is TRBV27, the J gene TRBJ1-5, with D possibly being TRBD1 (5 bases). The germline V and J ends were trimmed by 6 bases and 7 bases, with 22 bases remaining between them. Germline CDR1 MNHEY, CDR2 SMNVEV (reference sequence). The CDR3 contains 16 residues. The CDR3 sequence is CASSPTRDRQGQPQHF. In DNA form, the CDR3 reads TGTGCCAGCAGCCCCACCCGGGATCGGCAGGGACAGCCCCAGCATTTT.

This clonotype was recorded only once. This chain joins TRBV12-3 or TRBV12-4 and TRBJ2-4; 7 bases agree with TRBD1. The CDR3 spans 14 residues. Trimming at V came to 5 bases and at J to 11 bases, leaving 12 bases not matched to a gene. DNA of the CDR3: TGTGCCAGCAGTCGACTAACAGGGGTAGACTTTCAGTACTTC. Translated: CASSRLTGVDFQYF.

The chain's CDR3 is CATSRDGNQPQHF. CDR3 in DNA: TGTGCCACCAGCCGAGACGGGAATCAGCCCCAGCATTTT. V usage is TRBV24-1 and J usage is TRBJ1-5; D not certain. CDR1 is KGHDR, CDR2 SFDVKD, per germline. Trimming shortened V by 7 bases and J by 4 bases, and 10 bases separated the two germline ends. This CDR3 is 13 amino acids long.

This clonotype was seen ten or more times. The rearrangement links TRBV6-2 or TRBV6-3 to TRBJ2-2; D remains ambiguous. Deletions cut 2 bases from V and 1 base from J, with 11 bases between. Germline-derived CDR1 and CDR2 are MNHEY and SVGEGT. The CDR3 is 16 amino acids. The CDR3 DNA reads as TGTGCCAGCAGTTACGGTCCGGGCAAGAACACCGGGGAGCTGTTTTTT. Its protein product is CASSYGPGKNTGELFF.

V and J are TRBV29-1 and TRBJ1-2, with 11 positions matching TRBD1. Germline-derived CDR1 and CDR2 are SQVTM and ANQGSEA. V gave up 0 bases and J gave up 5 bases; unmatched junction bases: 5. The CDR3 has 15 amino acids. For the CDR3, the DNA is TGCAGCGTTGAAGAGCGGACAGGGGGCGCTTATGGCTACACCTTC. Residues: CSVEERTGGAYGYTF.

This clonotype was counted between two and nine times. The chain carries TRBV5-1 and TRBJ1-4, with D uncertain. V lost 3 bases, J lost 4 bases, and 22 bases lay in between. The germline gives CDR1 SGHRS, CDR2 YFSETQ. The CDR3 length is 18 residues. The DNA for the CDR3 is TGCGCCAGCAGCTCCCGCCCATCGAATGGCGCGGGTAATGAAAAACTGTTTTTT. It is translated as CASSSRPSNGAGNEKLFF.

This rearrangement joins TRBV18 to TRBJ2-1; perhaps TRBD1 as D (5 bases). Germline-derived CDR1 and CDR2 are KGHSH and LQKENI. V was pared by 0 bases and J by 5 bases, with 14 bases between. This CDR3 spans 16 amino acids. This CDR3 is CASSPPSGPSHNEQFF. In nucleotides, the CDR3 is TGTGCCAGCTCACCACCGTCAGGGCCCTCACACAATGAGCAGTTCTTC.

Ten or more counts support this clonotype. This chain links TRBV29-1 with TRBJ2-5, with 7 bases matching TRBD2. The CDR3 is made up of 12 amino acids. J was trimmed by 2 bases and V by 5 bases; bases with no gene match: 2. In germline, CDR1 is SQVTM, CDR2 ANQGSEA. CDR3 nucleotides: TGCAGCGTTTGGGGGGGGCAAGAGACCCAGTACTTC. It is translated as CSVWGGQETQYF.

This clonotype was seen just once. The rearrangement joins TRBV5-4 to TRBJ2-2; D is unresolved. Trimming cost V 4 bases and J 0 bases, with 13 bases left between them. The CDR3 sequence is 16 residues long. Germline lookup yields CDR1 SGHNT and CDR2 YYREEE (reference sequence). The CDR3 loop reads CASSPSLDPNTGELFF. CDR3 DNA sequence: TGTGCCAGCAGCCCCTCTTTGGATCCGAACACCGGGGAGCTGTTTTTT.

This clonotype occurred once. The chain links TRBV2 to TRBJ2-2, with 8 bases aligning to TRBD1. Trimming at V came to 5 bases and at J to 5 bases, leaving 7 bases not matched to a gene. Germline V gene lookup returns CDR1 SNHLY and CDR2 FYNNEI. The CDR3 spans 15 residues. CDR3 region: CASSFGQGRTGELFF. CDR3 nucleotides: TGTGCCAGCAGTTTCGGACAGGGAAGGACCGGGGAGCTGTTTTTT.

This clonotype has a count of ten or more. This chain links TRBV5-5 with TRBJ2-7, with 9 positions matching TRBD1. Germline CDR1 is SGHKS and CDR2 is YYEKEE (reference sequence). The trim removed 4 bases at V and 0 bases at J, leaving 5 bases unmatched. The CDR3 spans 15 residues. CDR3 DNA: TGTGCCAGCAGCCGAACAGGGGGCCGCTCCTACGAGCAGTACTTC. It yields the protein CASSRTGGRSYEQYF.

In its sample, this clonotype was seen many times. This chain connects TRBV29-1 to TRBJ1-2; 9 bases align to TRBD1. CDR1 is SQVTM, CDR2 ANQGSEA, per germline. This CDR3 spans 12 amino acids. V dropped 3 bases and J dropped 8; count of bases not matched to a gene: 4. This chain's CDR3 is CSVEGQGGGYTF. Here the CDR3 DNA reads TGCAGCGTTGAGGGACAGGGTGGCGGCTACACCTTC.

This clonotype was found a few times. The rearrangement joins TRBV4-3 to TRBJ2-5; no clear D gene. Trimming cost V 4 bases and J 3 bases, with 18 bases left between them. Per the germline V gene, CDR1 is LGHNA and CDR2 is YSLEER. The CDR3 spans 16 residues. The CDR3 DNA follows: TGCGCCAGCAGCCGGTTCATCGACAACGGCAAAGAGACCCAGTACTTC. Translation: CASSRFIDNGKETQYF.